This paragraph covers one TCR beta chain sequence. No antigen is known for it. The data were produced by immunoSEQ multiplex PCR, yet TCRdb's version contains in-frame clones alone and is incomplete. The sample lists more than 75,000 clones; about 88% were seen once. This entry comes from a study of OX40 agonist ivuxolimab in advanced cancers. Study at large: Earlier treatment with anti-PD-1, anti-PD-L1 or anti-CTLA-4 was permitted, and over 35% had received some.

The cohort excluded patients with autoimmune disease history or systemic immunosuppression. Findings of the study overall: Among the lowest peripheral clonal expansion occurred in 0.1-3.0 mg/kg partial responders. Nonresponders included some who also had low normalized T-cell clonal expansion.

The sequence derives from an adult with an advanced solid tumor such as melanoma, head and neck, liver or kidney cancer. The material was CD4+ or CD8+ T cells sorted from blood, obtained in a trial of the OX40 agonist ivuxolimab.

In nucleotides, the CDR3 is TGTGCCATCAGTGGGGTGGCGACCCGGGGGACCCAGTACTTC. Its protein product is CAISGVATRGTQYF. V usage is TRBV10-3 and J usage is TRBJ2-5, with a possible D match to TRBD2 (5 bases). The CDR3 consists of 14 residues. Deletions cut 4 bases from V and 7 bases from J, with 16 bases between. Per germline, CDR1 ENHRY and CDR2 SYGVKD.